A selection of T cell receptor beta chains follows, all from one sample in a study of pediatric ulcerative colitis. Method: immunoSEQ multiplex PCR; TCRdb's copy keeps in-frame clones and lacks some. Of about 36,000 clones listed, around four fifths are singletons. Source material: blood. The receptors shown here come from a girl aged 10-17 years with moderate ulcerative colitis. CDR3s include the opening cysteine and the closing phenylalanine or tryptophan. D genes are given only for firm matches. Some rows mark clone size as missing; the rest say once, few, many or name a class of expanded clone.

TRBJ1-1 | TRBV20-1 | few | - | 11 | CSAYLHTEAFF | TGCAGTGCCTACCTCCACACTGAAGCTTTCTTT
TRBJ2-2 | TRBV28 | - | - | 12 | CASTQGFGELFF | TGTGCCAGCACCCAGGGGTTCGGGGAGCTGTTTTTT
TRBJ2-7 | TRBV5-6 | - | TRBD1 | 15 | CASSLYRGFSYEQYF | TGTGCCAGCAGCCTGTACAGGGGATTCTCCTACGAGCAGTACTTC
TRBJ2-1 | TRBV27 | - | - | 14 | CASSPPGDYNEQFF | TGTGCCAGCAGTCCCCCGGGAGACTACAATGAGCAGTTCTTC
TRBJ1-1 | TRBV7-9 | few | - | 16 | CASSLGAGSGNTEAFF | TGTGCCAGCAGCTTAGGGGCAGGGAGCGGAAACACTGAAGCTTTCTTT
TRBJ2-3 | TRBV12-5 | - | - | 11 | CASGPADTQYF | TGTGCTAGTGGCCCGGCAGATACGCAGTATTTT
TRBJ2-5 | TRBV7-6 | - | - | 14 | CASSLLGQQETQYF | TGTGCCAGCAGCTTATTAGGACAGCAAGAGACCCAGTACTTC
TRBJ2-2 | TRBV4-3 | - | - | 16 | CASSQDSLAPTGELFF | TGCGCCAGCAGCCAAGATTCCCTAGCGCCAACCGGGGAGCTGTTTTTT
TRBJ2-5 | TRBV6-1 | - | - | 17 | CASSEVPRASREETQYF | TGTGCCAGCAGTGAAGTCCCCCGCGCTAGTCGTGAAGAGACCCAGTACTTC
TRBJ1-2 | TRBV18 | - | - | 15 | CASSPSSGINYGYTF | TGTGCCAGCTCACCGTCGTCAGGGATTAACTATGGCTACACCTTC
TRBJ1-2 | TRBV2 | - | - | 16 | CASRQGGVSSIYGYTF | TGTGCCAGCAGACAGGGTGGAGTTTCTTCTATCTATGGCTACACCTTC
TRBJ2-7 | TRBV29-1 | - | TRBD1 | 12 | CSGGQGAYEQYF | TGCAGCGGGGGACAGGGGGCCTACGAGCAGTACTTC
TRBJ1-1 | TRBV6-5 | - | - | 16 | CASSYSIHRQNTEAFF | TGTGCCAGCAGTTACTCGATTCACAGGCAGAACACTGAAGCTTTCTTT
TRBJ1-5 | TRBV19 | once | - | 17 | CASRNGLMRATEQPQHF | TGTGCCAGTAGAAATGGGTTGATGCGGGCGACGGAACAGCCCCAGCATTTT
TRBJ2-5 | TRBV7-9 | - | - | 15 | CASSRGSPRLEDQYF | TGTGCCAGCAGTCGAGGGTCCCCTCGATTGGAGGACCAGTACTTC
TRBJ2-3 | TRBV7-2 | - | - | 14 | CASSYKSSTDTQYF | TGTGCCAGCAGCTATAAGTCTAGCACAGATACGCAGTATTTT
TRBJ1-2 | TRBV19 | - | TRBD1 | 16 | CASSRQGSSFYYGYTF | TGTGCCAGTAGCCGACAGGGGAGTTCGTTCTACTATGGCTACACCTTC
TRBJ2-3 | TRBV7-2 | - | TRBD2 | 15 | CASSLKAGGTDTQYF | TGTGCCAGCAGCTTAAAGGCGGGGGGCACAGATACGCAGTATTTT
TRBJ2-5 | TRBV18 | - | - | 13 | CASSPTPPETQYF | TGTGCCAGCTCGCCGACCCCGCCGGAGACCCAGTACTTC
TRBJ2-7 | TRBV30 | - | - | 12 | CAWSMTGNEQYF | TGTGCCTGGAGTATGACAGGCAACGAGCAGTACTTC
TRBJ1-1 | TRBV7-6 | few | - | 15 | CASSLVGTENTEAFF | TGTGCCAGCAGCTTAGTAGGGACGGAGAACACTGAAGCTTTCTTT
TRBJ2-1 | TRBV7-9 | - | - | 14 | CASSGIFSDNEQFF | TGTGCCAGCTCAGGGATTTTTTCGGACAATGAGCAGTTCTTC
TRBJ1-4 | TRBV5-4 | - | - | 15 | CASSAGPDGGEKLFF | TGTGCCAGCAGCGCCGGCCCGGACGGCGGGGAAAAACTGTTTTTT
TRBJ2-3 | TRBV4-1 | - | - | 14 | CASSRGGTTDTQYF | TGCGCCAGCAGCCGAGGGGGAACGACAGATACGCAGTATTTT
TRBJ2-2 | TRBV7-2 | - | - | 11 | CASSFAGELFF | TGTGCCAGCAGCTTCGCCGGGGAGCTGTTTTTT
TRBJ2-5 | TRBV5-1 | - | - | 15 | CASSPIGQGGETQYF | TGCGCCAGCAGCCCGATAGGACAGGGAGGGGAGACCCAGTACTTC
TRBJ1-2 | TRBV5-1 | - | TRBD1 | 16 | CASSSATGGGNYGYTF | TGCGCCAGCAGCTCAGCGACAGGGGGCGGTAACTATGGCTACACCTTC
TRBJ2-5 | TRBV9 | - | - | 15 | CASSVAGSAWETQYF | TGTGCCAGCAGCGTAGCGGGTTCCGCGTGGGAGACCCAGTACTTC
TRBJ2-3 | TRBV5-1 | - | TRBD2 | 14 | CASSAVLATDTQYF | TGCGCCAGCAGCGCAGTACTAGCGACAGATACGCAGTATTTT
TRBJ1-1 | TRBV13 | - | TRBD1 | 15 | CASREHSGTGPKAFF | TGTGCCAGCAGGGAACACTCCGGGACAGGTCCAAAAGCTTTCTTT
TRBJ1-2 | TRBV29-1 | few | - | 11 | CSAGTDYGYTF | TGCAGCGCCGGGACCGACTATGGCTACACCTTC
TRBJ1-1 | TRBV19 | - | - | 15 | CASSILGIANTEAFF | TGTGCCAGTAGTATCCTGGGGATTGCGAACACTGAAGCTTTCTTT
TRBJ2-5 | TRBV11-3 | once | - | 14 | CASSGGTIQETQYF | TGTGCCAGCAGCGGGGGGACAATCCAAGAGACCCAGTACTTC
TRBJ1-2 | TRBV5-5 | - | - | 14 | CASSLGLGRDGYTF | TGTGCCAGCAGCTTGGGACTGGGACGCGATGGCTACACCTTC
TRBJ1-4 | TRBV5-1 | - | - | 15 | CASSLEGARGEKLFF | TGCGCCAGCAGCTTGGAAGGGGCCAGGGGTGAAAAACTGTTTTTT
TRBJ2-2 | TRBV7-2 | few | - | 14 | CASSLTLSVGELFF | TGTGCCAGCAGCTTAACGCTTAGCGTCGGGGAGCTGTTTTTT
TRBJ1-2 | TRBV27 | - | - | 14 | CASSNRVDPYGYTF | TGTGCCAGCAGTAACAGGGTCGACCCCTATGGCTACACCTTC
TRBJ2-2 | TRBV30 | - | - | 11 | CAWKASGELFF | TGTGCCTGGAAGGCTAGCGGGGAGCTGTTTTTT
TRBJ2-2 | TRBV5-1 | - | - | 16 | CASSSGGGRITGELFF | TGCGCCAGCAGCTCCGGGGGCGGACGGATCACCGGGGAGCTGTTTTTT